This paragraph covers one T cell receptor (beta chain) sequence. The study left out patients who had uncontrolled infection, other autoimmune disease, pregnancy or lactation. This entry belongs to a study of T cells in Graves' hyperthyroidism and ophthalmopathy. Trimming removed 6 bases from V and 6 bases from J; junction bases left unmatched: 7. This CDR3 contains 15 residues. The CDR3 regions of TCR beta were amplified from RNA transcripts. The TCR CDR3 was amplified in a first-round RT-PCR using the HTBI primer set. TCRdb redid the calling of the multiplex PCR reads with MiXCR, one entry per CDR3 protein. The table has about 350,000 distinct CDR3 sequences, about 15% seen once; the top ten hold under 30%.

This chain uses TRBV12-3 or TRBV12-4 with TRBJ2-2, with 10 bases lining up with TRBD2. Sequencing was performed on blood. This clonotype originated in a woman aged 25 to 39 with Graves' hyperthyroidism. CDR3 coding DNA: TGTGCCAGCAGACCCGGGACTAGCGTTCCCGGGGAGCTGTTTTTT. Translated: CASRPGTSVPGELFF.